This TCR beta chain was sequenced during a study of cytomegalovirus exposure and HLA in healthy donors. Study-wide findings and caveats: Association of a missense DCLRE1C variant with TCR beta V- and J-gene trimming was reported in a later analysis.

This clone was detected a few times. Its antigen is undetermined. Amplification used 60 Vbeta primers and 13 Jbeta primers. Some clones are missing from TCRdb's copy, which holds only in-frame ones; the method was immunoSEQ multiplex PCR. There are around 130,000 clones in the sample; about 66% occur only once, and less than 2% lies in the top ten. The source is a male donor in good health and CMV-seronegative. The specimen sequenced was PBMCs.

The CDR3 region has the DNA TGCAGCGTTCCGCAGGTGGGGCACACTGAAGCTTTCTTT. This translates into CSVPQVGHTEAFF. The rearrangement links TRBV29-1 to TRBJ1-1; a weak D match, TRBD1 (5 bases). CDR3 length: 13 amino acids. Germline assignment: CDR1 SQVTM and CDR2 ANQGSEA. V was trimmed by 5 bases and J by 3 bases, leaving 13 bases between them.